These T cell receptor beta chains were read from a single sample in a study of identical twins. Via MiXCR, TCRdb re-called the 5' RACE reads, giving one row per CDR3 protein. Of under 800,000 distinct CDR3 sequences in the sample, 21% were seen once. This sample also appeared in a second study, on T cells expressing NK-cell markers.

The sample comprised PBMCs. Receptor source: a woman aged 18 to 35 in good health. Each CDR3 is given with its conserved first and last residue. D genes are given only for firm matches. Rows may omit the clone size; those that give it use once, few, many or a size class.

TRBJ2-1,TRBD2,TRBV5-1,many,TGCGCCAGCAGCTCAAGCGGGAGGGCGGGAAATGAGCAGTTCTTC,CASSSSGRAGNEQFF
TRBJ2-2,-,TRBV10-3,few,TGTGCCATCACCGGGGGACGGGGCACCGGGGAGCTGTTTTTT,CAITGGRGTGELFF
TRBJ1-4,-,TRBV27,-,TGTGCCAGCTCCGCCGGAGGGCATAATGAAAAACTGTTTTTT,CASSAGGHNEKLFF
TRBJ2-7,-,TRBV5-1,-,TGCGCCAGCAGCCACGGGTCGGACTACGAGCAGTACTTC,CASSHGSDYEQYF
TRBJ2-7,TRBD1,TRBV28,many,TGTGCCAGCAGTATCGGACAGGGAGGTTACGAGCAGTACTTC,CASSIGQGGYEQYF
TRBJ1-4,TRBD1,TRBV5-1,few,TGCGCCAGCAGCTGGGACAGGGAAGACGGATCGGCTAATGAAAAACTGTTTTTT,CASSWDREDGSANEKLFF
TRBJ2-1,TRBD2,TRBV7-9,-,TGTGCCAGCAGCCCCACTGGGGGGGAGTCCTACAATGAGCAGTTCTTC,CASSPTGGESYNEQFF
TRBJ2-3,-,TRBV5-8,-,TGTGCCAGCAGCCTCGTCTTTTCCACAGATACGCAGTATTTT,CASSLVFSTDTQYF
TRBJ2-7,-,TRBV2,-,TGTGCCAGCAGTGAAGGCCTTGGGGGCGACTTCTACGAGCAGTACTTC,CASSEGLGGDFYEQYF
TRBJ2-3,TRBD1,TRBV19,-,TGTGCCAGTAGTATCGGGACAGGGGGTACAGATACGCAGTATTTT,CASSIGTGGTDTQYF
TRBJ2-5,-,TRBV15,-,TGTGCCACCAGCGGTCGCGGGGGCGGAGAGACCCAGTACTTC,CATSGRGGGETQYF
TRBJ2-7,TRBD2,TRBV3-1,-,TGTGCCAGCAGCCAAACGCCGGGACTAGGTGCCGACTACGAGCAGTACTTC,CASSQTPGLGADYEQYF
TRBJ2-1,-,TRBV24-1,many,TGTGCCACCAGTCTGGGGGGGCCTGGTTACAATGAGCAGTTCTTC,CATSLGGPGYNEQFF
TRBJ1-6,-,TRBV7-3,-,TGTGCCAGCAGCTTGGAGGGAACATCCCGTTCACCCCTCCACTTT,CASSLEGTSRSPLHF
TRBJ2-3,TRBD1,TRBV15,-,TGTGCCACCAGCAGTGTACCGGGACAGTCGACCGATACGCAGTATTTT,CATSSVPGQSTDTQYF
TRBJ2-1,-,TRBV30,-,TGTGCCATCAAAGGTTACAATGAGCAGTTCTTC,CAIKGYNEQFF
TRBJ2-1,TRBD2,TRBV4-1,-,TGCGCCAGCAGCCAGAGGACTAGCGGGAGGGACTACAATGAGCAGTTCTTC,CASSQRTSGRDYNEQFF
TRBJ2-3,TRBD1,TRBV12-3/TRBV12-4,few,TGTGCCAGCAGTATACAGGGGGCGCGGAGAGATACGCAGTATTTT,CASSIQGARRDTQYF
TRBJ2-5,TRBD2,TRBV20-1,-,TGCAGTGCTAGAGACGGGACTAGCAGCCAGGGGACCCAGTACTTC,CSARDGTSSQGTQYF
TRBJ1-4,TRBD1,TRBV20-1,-,TGCAGTGCGGAGGGACAGGTTAATGAAAAACTGTTTTTT,CSAEGQVNEKLFF
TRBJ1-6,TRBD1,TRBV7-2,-,TGTGCCAGCAGCTTGGACAGGTCCTCTTCACCCCTCCACTTT,CASSLDRSSSPLHF
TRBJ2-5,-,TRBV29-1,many,TGCAGCGTTCGCCGACGACTAGGGTACCAAGAGACCCAGTACTTC,CSVRRRLGYQETQYF
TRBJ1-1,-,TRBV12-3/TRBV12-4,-,TGTGCCAGCAGTTTGTCGGAGAAAGCTTTCTTT,CASSLSEKAFF
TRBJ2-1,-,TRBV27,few,TGTGCCAGCAGGACGAGGTACGAGCAGTTCTTC,CASRTRYEQFF
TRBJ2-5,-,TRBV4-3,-,TGCGCCAGCAGCCAAGATATACTAACCGAGACCCAGTACTTC,CASSQDILTETQYF
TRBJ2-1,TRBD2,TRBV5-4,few,TGTGCCAGCAGCTTGGCTACCAGCGGGAGAGGCGATGAGCAGTTCTTC,CASSLATSGRGDEQFF
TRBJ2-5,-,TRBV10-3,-,TGTGCCATCAGTGAGTCGAAGGGGAAGAGACCCCAGTACTTC,CAISESKGKRPQYF
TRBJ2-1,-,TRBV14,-,TGTGCCAGCGGGAGAGCTGGAAGCAATGAGCAGTTCTTC,CASGRAGSNEQFF
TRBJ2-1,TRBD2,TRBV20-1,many,TGCAGTGCTAGAGGGACTAGCGGGAGCAACTCCTACAATGAGCAGTTCTTC,CSARGTSGSNSYNEQFF
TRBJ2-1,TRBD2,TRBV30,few,TGTGCCTCTAGCGGGAGACTCGACAATGAGCAGTTCTTC,CASSGRLDNEQFF
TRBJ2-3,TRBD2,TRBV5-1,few,TGCGCCAGCAGCTTGGTCACGGGGGGGAGCACAGATACGCAGTATTTT,CASSLVTGGSTDTQYF
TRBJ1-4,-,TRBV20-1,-,TGCAGTGCTAGAAGGCAGGGTGGGAGTGAAAAACTGTTTTTT,CSARRQGGSEKLFF
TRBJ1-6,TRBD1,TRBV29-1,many,TGCAGCGTTGGGACAGGGGTTAATTCACCCCTCCACTTT,CSVGTGVNSPLHF
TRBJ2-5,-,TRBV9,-,TGTGCCAGCAGCCCGAAGCCCCGCGAGGAATGGACCCAGTACTTC,CASSPKPREEWTQYF
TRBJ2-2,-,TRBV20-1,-,TGCAGTGCTGGTAGCGGGAACACCGGGGAGCTGTTTTTT,CSAGSGNTGELFF
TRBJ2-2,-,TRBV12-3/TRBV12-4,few,TGTGCCAGCAGGATCGACAGGGGACTAACCGGGGAGCTGTTTTTT,CASRIDRGLTGELFF
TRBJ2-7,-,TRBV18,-,TGTGCCAGCTCGCAACAGGTTACCAGCTCCTACGAGCAGTACTTC,CASSQQVTSSYEQYF
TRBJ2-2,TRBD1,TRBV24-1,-,TGTGCCGCTGGGGACAGTACTGACACCGGGGAGCTGTTTTTT,CAAGDSTDTGELFF
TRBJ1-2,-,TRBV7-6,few,TGTGCCAGCAGCTTAGCCCCCCCGGACCTTAATGGCTACACCTTC,CASSLAPPDLNGYTF
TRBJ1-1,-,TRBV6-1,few,TGTGCCAGTTCCCAGGTATGGGGCACTGAAGCTTTCTTT,CASSQVWGTEAFF
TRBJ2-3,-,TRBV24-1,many,TGTGCCACCAGTGATGGGGTCACGCAGTATTTT,CATSDGVTQYF
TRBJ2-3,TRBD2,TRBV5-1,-,TGCGCCAGCAGCACCGGACTAGCGGGGGACACAGATACGCAGTATTTT,CASSTGLAGDTDTQYF
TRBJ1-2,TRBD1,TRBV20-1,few,TGCAGTGCTAGTGGCAGGGGGCTTAATGGCTACACCTTC,CSASGRGLNGYTF
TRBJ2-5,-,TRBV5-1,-,TGCGCCAGCAGCCCTGGGACCTTGGGCGAGACCCAGTACTTC,CASSPGTLGETQYF
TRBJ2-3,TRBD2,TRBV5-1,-,TGCGCCAGCATGACTAGCGGGGGACCGGATACGCAGTATTTT,CASMTSGGPDTQYF
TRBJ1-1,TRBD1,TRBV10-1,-,TGCGCCAGCAGTGAGTCGACAGGGTATGACACTGAAGCTTTCTTT,CASSESTGYDTEAFF
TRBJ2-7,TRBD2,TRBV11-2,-,TGTGCCAGCAGCTTAGGGATGCGGGGGAGCTCCTACGAGCAGTACTTC,CASSLGMRGSSYEQYF
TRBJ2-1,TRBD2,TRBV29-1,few,TGCAGCGTTGCCCCTGGGCGGGGGGGCTCCCTCAATGAGCAGTTCTTC,CSVAPGRGGSLNEQFF
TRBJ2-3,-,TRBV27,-,TGTGCCAGCAGTTTACACTCAGGGACTACGCAGTATTTT,CASSLHSGTTQYF
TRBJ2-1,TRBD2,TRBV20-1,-,TGCAGTGCCCCTGGGGCTAGCGGGACGCATGAGCAGTTCTTC,CSAPGASGTHEQFF
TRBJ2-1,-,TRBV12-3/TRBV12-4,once,TGTGCCAGCAGTTTAGCCGGGGCCTATGTAGGGGGGCAGTTCTTC,CASSLAGAYVGGQFF
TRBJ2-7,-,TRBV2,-,TGTGCCAGCAGTGACAGAGACAGGACTTACGAGCAGTACTTC,CASSDRDRTYEQYF
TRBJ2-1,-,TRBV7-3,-,TGTGCCAGCAGCCGGGGGTATTCGGCGGGGCGTTCGAATGAGCAGTTCTTC,CASSRGYSAGRSNEQFF